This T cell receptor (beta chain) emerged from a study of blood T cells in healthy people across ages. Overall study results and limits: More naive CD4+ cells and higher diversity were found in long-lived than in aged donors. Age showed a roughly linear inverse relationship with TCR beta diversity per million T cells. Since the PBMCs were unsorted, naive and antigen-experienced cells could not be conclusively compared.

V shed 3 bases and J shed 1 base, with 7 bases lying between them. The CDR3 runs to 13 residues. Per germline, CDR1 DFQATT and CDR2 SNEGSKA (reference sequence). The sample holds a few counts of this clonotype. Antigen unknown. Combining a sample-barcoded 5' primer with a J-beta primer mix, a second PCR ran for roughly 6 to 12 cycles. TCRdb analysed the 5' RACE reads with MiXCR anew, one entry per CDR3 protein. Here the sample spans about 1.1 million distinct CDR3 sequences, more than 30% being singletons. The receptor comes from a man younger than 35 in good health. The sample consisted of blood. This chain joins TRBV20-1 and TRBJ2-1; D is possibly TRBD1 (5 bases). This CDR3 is CSARTASYNEQFF. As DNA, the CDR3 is TGCAGTGCTAGGACAGCTTCCTACAATGAGCAGTTCTTC.